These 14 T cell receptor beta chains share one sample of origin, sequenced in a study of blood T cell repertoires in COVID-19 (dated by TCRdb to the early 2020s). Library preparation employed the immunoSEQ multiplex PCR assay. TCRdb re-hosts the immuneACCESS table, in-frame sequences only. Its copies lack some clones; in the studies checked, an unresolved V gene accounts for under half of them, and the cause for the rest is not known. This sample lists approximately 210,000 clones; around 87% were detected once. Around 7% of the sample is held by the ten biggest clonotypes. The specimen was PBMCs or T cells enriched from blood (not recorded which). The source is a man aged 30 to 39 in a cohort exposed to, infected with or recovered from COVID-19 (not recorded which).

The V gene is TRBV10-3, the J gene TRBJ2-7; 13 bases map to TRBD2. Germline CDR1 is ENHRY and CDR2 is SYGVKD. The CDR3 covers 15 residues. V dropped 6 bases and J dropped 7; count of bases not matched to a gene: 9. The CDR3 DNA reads TGTGCCATCAGGCCAGGACTAGCGGGAGTCGGTGAGCAGTACTTC. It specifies CAIRPGLAGVGEQYF.

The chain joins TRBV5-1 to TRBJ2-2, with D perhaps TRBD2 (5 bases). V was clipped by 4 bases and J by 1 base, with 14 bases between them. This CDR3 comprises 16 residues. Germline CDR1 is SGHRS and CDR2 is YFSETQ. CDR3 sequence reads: CASSNGLAGNTGELFF. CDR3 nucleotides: TGCGCCAGCAGCAACGGACTGGCAGGGAACACCGGGGAGCTGTTTTTT.

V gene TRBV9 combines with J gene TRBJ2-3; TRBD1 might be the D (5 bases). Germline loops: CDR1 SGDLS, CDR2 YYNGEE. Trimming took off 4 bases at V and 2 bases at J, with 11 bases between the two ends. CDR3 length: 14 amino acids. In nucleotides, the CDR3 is TGTGCCAGCAGCCCCAGGGCCTACACAGATACGCAGTATTTT. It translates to CASSPRAYTDTQYF.

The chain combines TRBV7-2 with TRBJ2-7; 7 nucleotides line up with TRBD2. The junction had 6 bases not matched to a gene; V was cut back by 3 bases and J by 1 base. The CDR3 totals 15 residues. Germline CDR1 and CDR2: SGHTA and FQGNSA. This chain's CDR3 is CASSFSTSSSYEQYF. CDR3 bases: TGTGCCAGCAGCTTCTCGACTAGCAGTTCCTACGAGCAGTACTTC.

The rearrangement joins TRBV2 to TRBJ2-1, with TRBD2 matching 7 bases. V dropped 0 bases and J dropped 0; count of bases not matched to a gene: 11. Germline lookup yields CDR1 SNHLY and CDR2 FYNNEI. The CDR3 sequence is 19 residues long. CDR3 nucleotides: TGTGCCAGCAGTGAAGCGTCATCTAGCGGAAGGAGCTCCTACAATGAGCAGTTCTTC. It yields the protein CASSEASSSGRSSYNEQFF. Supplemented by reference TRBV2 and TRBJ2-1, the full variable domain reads EPEVTQTPSHQVTQMGQEVILRCVPISNHLYFYWYRQILGQKVEFLVSFYNNEISEKSEIFDDQFSVERPDGSNFTLKIRSTKLEDSAMYFCASSEASSSGRSSYNEQFFGPGTRLTVL.

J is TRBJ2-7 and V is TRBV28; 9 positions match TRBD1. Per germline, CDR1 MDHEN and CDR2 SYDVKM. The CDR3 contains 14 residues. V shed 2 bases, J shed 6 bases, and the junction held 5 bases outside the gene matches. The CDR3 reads CASSLVGQGSEQYF. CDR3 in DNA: TGTGCCAGCAGTTTAGTGGGACAGGGTTCCGAGCAGTACTTC.

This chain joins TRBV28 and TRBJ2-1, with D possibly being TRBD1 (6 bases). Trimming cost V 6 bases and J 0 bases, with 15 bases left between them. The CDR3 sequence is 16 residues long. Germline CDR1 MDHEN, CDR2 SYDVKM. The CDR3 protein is CASSLFTGPSYNEQFF. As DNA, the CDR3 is TGTGCCAGCAGCCTCTTTACAGGGCCCTCCTACAATGAGCAGTTCTTC.

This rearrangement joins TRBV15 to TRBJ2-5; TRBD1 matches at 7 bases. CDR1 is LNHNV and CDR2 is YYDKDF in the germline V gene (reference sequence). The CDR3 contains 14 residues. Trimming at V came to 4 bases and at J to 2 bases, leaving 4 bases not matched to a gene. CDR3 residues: CATSKGQAQETQYF. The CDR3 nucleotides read TGTGCCACCAGCAAAGGACAGGCTCAAGAGACCCAGTACTTC.

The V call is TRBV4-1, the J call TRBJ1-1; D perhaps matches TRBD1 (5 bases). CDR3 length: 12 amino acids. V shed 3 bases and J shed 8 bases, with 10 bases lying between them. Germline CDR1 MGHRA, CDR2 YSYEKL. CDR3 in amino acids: CASSHDSIEAFF. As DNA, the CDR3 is TGCGCCAGCAGCCACGACAGCATAGAAGCTTTCTTT.

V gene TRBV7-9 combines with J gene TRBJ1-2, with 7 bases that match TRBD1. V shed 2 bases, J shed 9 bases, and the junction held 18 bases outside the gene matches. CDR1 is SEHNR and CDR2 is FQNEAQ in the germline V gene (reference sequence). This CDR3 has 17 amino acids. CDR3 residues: CASSLRTGSGSVMSYTF. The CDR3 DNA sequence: TGTGCCAGCAGCTTAAGGACAGGCTCCGGATCGGTAATGAGCTACACCTTC.

CDR3 residues: CASSLSGRGADSTEAFF. The DNA of the CDR3 is TGTGCCAGCAGCTTATCAGGCAGGGGGGCCGATAGCACTGAAGCTTTCTTT. The rearrangement links TRBV13 to TRBJ1-1, with 7 bases lining up with TRBD1. Germline V gene sequence: CDR1 PRHDT, CDR2 FYEKMQ (reference sequence). This CDR3 spans 17 amino acids. Germline trimming cut 2 bases from V and 4 bases from J; bases unmatched to any gene: 13.

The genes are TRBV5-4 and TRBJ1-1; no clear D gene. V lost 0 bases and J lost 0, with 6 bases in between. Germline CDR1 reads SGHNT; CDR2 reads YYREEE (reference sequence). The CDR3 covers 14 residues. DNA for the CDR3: TGTGCCAGCAGCTTGGTGGCGGTGAACACTGAAGCTTTCTTT. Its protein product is CASSLVAVNTEAFF.

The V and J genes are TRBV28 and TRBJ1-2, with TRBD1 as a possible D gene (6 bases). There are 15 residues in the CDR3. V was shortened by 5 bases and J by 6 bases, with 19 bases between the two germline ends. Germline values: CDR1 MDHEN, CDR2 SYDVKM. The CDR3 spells CASSPRDTPSDGYTF. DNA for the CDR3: TGTGCCAGCAGTCCCAGGGACACCCCCTCAGATGGCTACACCTTC.

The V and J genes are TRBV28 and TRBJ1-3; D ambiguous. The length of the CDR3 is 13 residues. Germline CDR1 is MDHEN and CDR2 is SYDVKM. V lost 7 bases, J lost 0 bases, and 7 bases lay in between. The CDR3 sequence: CASISGSGNTIYF. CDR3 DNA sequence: TGTGCCAGCATAAGCGGCTCTGGAAACACCATATATTTT.